This T cell receptor beta chain derives from a study of cytotoxic CD8 clonotypes in ibrutinib-treated CLL. CDR3 length: 13 residues. TCRdb's copy holds only in-frame clones and misses some; the assay was immunoSEQ multiplex PCR. Of 90,000 to 100,000 clones listed, about 78% are singletons. This specimen consisted of PBMCs, obtained after 12 months of ibrutinib treatment. The chain links TRBV21-1 to TRBJ2-5; the table's D call TRBD1 went unverified against the DNA. TRBV21-1 is a pseudogene segment. This clonotype was sampled from a human donor with chronic lymphocytic leukemia. CDR3 in DNA: TGCGCCAGCAAAAGGGGGTCTATGGAGACCCAGTACTTC. Translation: CASKRGSMETQYF.